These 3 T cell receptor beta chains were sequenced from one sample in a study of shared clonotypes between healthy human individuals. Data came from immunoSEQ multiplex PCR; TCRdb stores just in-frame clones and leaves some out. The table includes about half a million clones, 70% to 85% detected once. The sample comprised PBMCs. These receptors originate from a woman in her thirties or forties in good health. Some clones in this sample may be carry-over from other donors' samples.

CDR3 in amino acids: CASSQSPGHFFRSYEQYF. CDR3 coding DNA: TGCGCCAGCAGTCAATCGCCAGGGCATTTCTTTAGATCCTACGAGCAGTACTTC. The chain employs TRBV23-1 and TRBJ2-7; a weak D match, TRBD1 (5 bases). TRBV23-1 carries the ORF label, with uncertain function. Trimming removed 0 bases at V and 1 base at J, with 19 bases between. The CDR3 has 18 residues.

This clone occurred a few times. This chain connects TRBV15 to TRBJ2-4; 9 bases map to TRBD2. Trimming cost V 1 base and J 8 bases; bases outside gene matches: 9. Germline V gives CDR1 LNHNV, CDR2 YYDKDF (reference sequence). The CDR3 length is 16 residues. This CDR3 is CATSRAGGRGADIQYF. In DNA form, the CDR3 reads TGTGCCACCAGCAGAGCTGGCGGGAGGGGGGCGGACATTCAGTACTTC.

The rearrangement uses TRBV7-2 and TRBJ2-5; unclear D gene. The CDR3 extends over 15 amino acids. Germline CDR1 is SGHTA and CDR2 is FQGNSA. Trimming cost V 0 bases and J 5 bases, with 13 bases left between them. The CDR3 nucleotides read TGTGCCAGCAGCTTAGCGATGGCTTCCCTCGAGACCCAGTACTTC. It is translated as CASSLAMASLETQYF.